The 28 T cell receptor beta chains listed next were all sequenced from one sample in a study of T cells in women clearing cervical HPV infection. Clones were sequenced by immunoSEQ multiplex PCR, and TCRdb holds only the in-frame ones, with some missing. This table holds roughly 30,000 clones. Specimen: blood buffy coat. All receptors come from a woman aged 18 to 75 with a cervical HPV16 infection that either progressed to CIN3+ or cleared (not recorded which).

On this clone: Read sequence stops 3 residues before the CDR3 end, and the germline J gene provides the missing end. This sequence joins TRBV20-1 and TRBJ1-3; D gene unclear. Trimming took off 5 bases at V and 4 bases at J, with 9 bases between the two ends. The length of the CDR3 is 12 residues. Looked up from germline, CDR1 is DFQATT and CDR2 is SNEGSKA (reference sequence). The sequenced part of the CDR3 DNA is TGCAGTGCTTGGGTAGGGGGAAACACC. Protein product: CSAWVGGNT. The CDR3 in its entirety is CSAWVGGNTIYF.

The CDR3 loop reads CASGPGVRSYEQYF. Incomplete CDR3 DNA: TGTGCTAGTGGCCCAGGGGTAAGGTCCTACGAG. This rearrangement joins TRBV12-5 to TRBJ2-7, with a tentative D call TRBD1 (6 bases). Read coverage stops 3 residues before the CDR3 terminus; the germline J gene supplies the remainder. Trimming stripped 6 bases from V and 1 base from J, with 13 bases between. From germline, CDR1 is LGHNT and CDR2 FRNRAP. The CDR3 covers 14 residues.

Worth noting for this clone: Coverage ceases 3 residues before the CDR3 finishes, and the germline J gene fills in the end. The chain employs TRBV29-1 and TRBJ2-2; 10 nucleotides align to TRBD1. This CDR3 has 14 residues. Germline CDR1 reads SQVTM; CDR2 reads ANQGSEA. J was trimmed by 7 bases and V by 6 bases; bases with no gene match: 8. CDR3 bases read: TGCAGCGTCTTTCGACAGGGGGCTGGCGGGGAG. Its translation is CSVFRQGAGGE. The CDR3 in its entirety is CSVFRQGAGGELFF.

As concerns this clone: The read is 3 residues too short to cover the CDR3 end, so that end is filled in from the germline J gene. This sequence joins TRBV12-3 or TRBV12-4 and TRBJ2-7; TRBD1 is a possible D gene (5 bases). The CDR3 totals 14 residues. Trimming took 1 base from V and 5 from J, leaving 12 bases between them. The CDR3 DNA, read in part, is TGTGCCAGCAGTTTAGACGCAGGGCTTCACGAG. This gives the protein CASSLDAGLHE. The entire CDR3 is CASSLDAGLHEQYF.

Note on this clone: The sequenced fragment ends 3 residues before the CDR3 boundary, so the rest is inferred from the germline J gene. The rearrangement uses TRBV20-1 and TRBJ2-5; tentative D call: TRBD1 (5 bases). Trimming removed 2 bases at V and 1 base at J, with 8 bases between. Germline-derived CDR1 and CDR2 are DFQATT and SNEGSKA (reference sequence). The CDR3 extends over 13 amino acids. This chain's CDR3 is CSARSDTQETQYF. CDR3 bases read: TGCAGTGCTAGATCGGACACCCAAGAGACC.

On this clone itself: The CDR3 end is not reached by the read, which stops 3 residues before it; the germline J gene fills it in. V gene TRBV11-2 combines with J gene TRBJ2-7; 8 nucleotides agree with TRBD2. This CDR3 is built from 15 residues. With 5 bases clipped from V and 4 bases from J, the junction kept 10 bases outside the gene matches. CDR1 and CDR2 (germline): SGHAT, FQNNGV. Incomplete CDR3 DNA: TGTGCCAGCAGCCGGGGGGGGCGGGGGACTTACGAG. This encodes CASSRGGRGTYE. The full CDR3 protein reads CASSRGGRGTYEQYF.

The CDR3 DNA, read in part, is TGTGCCAGCAGCTTACAGGGGGTCACTGAAAAG. It specifies CASSLQGVTEK. The CDR3 in its entirety is CASSLQGVTEKLFF. This chain uses TRBV7-9 with TRBJ2-2; TRBD1 aligns across 7 bases. The sequenced fragment ends 3 residues before the CDR3 boundary, so the rest is inferred from the germline J gene. CDR1 is SEHNR and CDR2 is FQNEAQ in the germline V gene (reference sequence). The CDR3 consists of 14 residues. The full variable domain, with the rest looked up from reference TRBV7-9 and TRBJ2-2, is DTGVSQNPRHKITKRGQNVTFRCDPISEHNRLYWYRQTLGQGPEFLTYFQNEAQLEKSRLLSDRFSAERPKGSFSTLEIQRTEQGDSAMYLCASSLQGVTEKLFFGEGSRLTVL.

CDR3 sequence: CASSLDAGGLDTQYF. Partial CDR3 DNA: TGTGCCAGCAGCTTAGACGCGGGGGGGTTGGATACG. The chain is built from TRBV7-9 and TRBJ2-3, with TRBD2 identical over 9 bases. The CDR3 end falls 3 residues outside the read, so it is completed with the germline J gene. This CDR3 spans 15 amino acids. The germline gives CDR1 SEHNR, CDR2 FQNEAQ (reference sequence). Trimming removed 1 base from V and 6 bases from J; junction bases left unmatched: 5. Together with reference TRBV7-9 and TRBJ2-3, the CDR3 gives the full variable domain: DTGVSQNPRHKITKRGQNVTFRCDPISEHNRLYWYRQTLGQGPEFLTYFQNEAQLEKSRLLSDRFSAERPKGSFSTLEIQRTEQGDSAMYLCASSLDAGGLDTQYFGPGTRLTVL.

Of note for this clone: Coverage ceases 3 residues before the CDR3 finishes, and the germline J gene fills in the end. The gene calls are TRBV12-3 or TRBV12-4 and TRBJ1-5, with D perhaps matching TRBD1 (5 bases). V lost 4 bases and J 6 bases, leaving 13 bases between the germline ends. The CDR3 is 14 residues long. Incomplete CDR3 DNA: TGTGCCAGCAGTTCGGCAGGGATGTTTCAGCCC. Protein product: CASSSAGMFQP. The entire CDR3 reads CASSSAGMFQPQHF.

With respect to this clone: The CDR3 end is not reached by the read, which stops 3 residues before it; the germline J gene fills it in. The chain uses TRBV7-9 and TRBJ2-4; no reliable D call. Germline lookup yields CDR1 SEHNR and CDR2 FQNEAQ (reference sequence). The CDR3 consists of 12 residues. The chain's CDR3 is CASSPTAQDQYF. CDR3 DNA (partial): TGTGCCAGCAGCCCAACGGCCCAGGAT.

Notes on this clone: Sequencing ends 3 residues short of the CDR3 end; the germline J gene provides the rest. The rearrangement links TRBV2 to TRBJ2-1; TRBD1 is a possible D gene (5 bases). The V end lost 4 bases, the J end lost 5 bases, and 9 bases lay between the germline ends. The CDR3 sequence is 13 residues long. The germline CDR1 and CDR2 sequences are SNHLY and FYNNEI. Incomplete CDR3 DNA: TGTGCCAGCAGTGTGGGGCCGCACAATGAG. Residues: CASSVGPHNE. The whole CDR3 sequence is CASSVGPHNEQFF.

Points on this clone: The read terminates 3 residues ahead of where the CDR3 ends, so the germline J gene completes it. V gene TRBV20-1 combines with J gene TRBJ2-1, with TRBD2 identical over 10 bases. The V gene's germline CDR1 is DFQATT and CDR2 SNEGSKA (reference sequence). The J segment lost 8 bases and the V segment lost 3 bases, leaving 10 bases of the junction unmatched. This CDR3 region has 15 residues. The part of the CDR3 DNA that was read is TGCAGTGCTAGGAACCCCAGCGGGAGGGCGCATGAG. Translated, it gives CSARNPSGRAHE. Given in full, the CDR3 is CSARNPSGRAHEQFF.

Comment on this clone: The read halts 3 residues ahead of the CDR3 end, with the missing end drawn from the germline J gene. This chain connects TRBV10-3 to TRBJ2-1; D is uncertain. V shed 0 bases and J shed 0 bases, with 12 bases lying between them. CDR1 is ENHRY, CDR2 SYGVKD, per germline. The CDR3 extends over 17 amino acids. Partial CDR3 DNA: TGTGCCATCAGTGAGTCGATAGCACTGAGCTCCTACAATGAG. It codes for CAISESIALSSYNE. The whole CDR3 sequence reads CAISESIALSSYNEQFF.

About this clone: Sequencing ends 3 residues short of the CDR3 end; the germline J gene provides the rest. This chain uses TRBV11-3 with TRBJ2-3, with D possibly TRBD1 on 6 matching bases. The CDR3 length is 15 residues. Germline V gene data show CDR1 as SGHNT and CDR2 as YENEEA. The part of the CDR3 DNA that was read is TGTGCCAGCAGCCGAGCCCCGGGACACCAAGAGACG. Translating gives CASSRAPGHQET. In full, the CDR3 is CASSRAPGHQETQYF. Full variable domain (rest looked up from reference TRBV11-3 and TRBJ2-3): EAGVVQSPRYKIIEKKQPVAFWCNPISGHNTLYWYLQNLGQGPELLIRYENEEAVDDSQLPKDRFSAERLKGVDSTLKIQPAELGDSAVYLCASSRAPGHQETQYFGPGTRLTVL.

About this clone: The CDR3 goes on 3 residues after the read ends, and that part is filled in from the germline J gene. The chain has TRBV11-2 and TRBJ1-1; 9 bases are shared with TRBD1. CDR1 is SGHAT and CDR2 is FQNNGV in the germline V gene. The length of the CDR3 is 15 residues. V trimming: 3 bases; J trimming: 5 bases; junction bases outside the gene matches: 7. The CDR3 DNA, read in part, is TGTGCCAGCAGCTTTACCGGGACAGGGAATACTGAA. Its protein is CASSFTGTGNTE. The full-length CDR3 reads as CASSFTGTGNTEAFF.

A word on this clone: The read terminates 3 residues before the CDR3 end, so the remaining end is supplied by the germline J gene. This sample includes further DNA sequences coding for the same CDR3. This chain links TRBV19 with TRBJ2-7; 8 bases agree with TRBD1. Germline assignment: CDR1 LNHDA and CDR2 SQIVND (reference sequence). This CDR3 region has 16 residues. V gave up 5 bases and J gave up 3 bases; unmatched junction bases: 12. The CDR3 sequence is CASSLGTGLSFYEQYF. The CDR3 bases that were read are TGTGCCAGTAGTCTTGGGACAGGATTGTCATTCTACGAG.

Points on this clone: The read falls 3 residues short of the CDR3 end, and the missing part is taken from the germline J gene. The chain links TRBV29-1 to TRBJ2-7; D is uncertain. With 4 bases removed from V and 5 bases from J, the gap between germline ends came to 6 bases. The CDR3 covers 10 residues. Germline assignment: CDR1 SQVTM and CDR2 ANQGSEA. The CDR3 here is CSVGHDEQYF. Incomplete CDR3 DNA: TGCAGCGTTGGACATGACGAG.

A remark on this clone: The CDR3 goes on 3 residues after the read ends, and that part is filled in from the germline J gene. The chain links TRBV20-1 to TRBJ2-7, with D perhaps matching TRBD1 (5 bases). Germline CDR1 is DFQATT and CDR2 is SNEGSKA (reference sequence). V was clipped by 2 bases and J by 0 bases, with 11 bases between them. There are 14 residues in the CDR3. Incomplete CDR3 DNA: TGCAGTGCTAGAAGGGGCTCGTCCTCCTACGAG. Amino acids: CSARRGSSSYE. The CDR3, in full, reads CSARRGSSSYEQYF.

In the case of this clone: The missing CDR3 end, 3 residues past where the read stops, is filled in from the germline J gene. This rearrangement joins TRBV7-9 to TRBJ2-1; possibly TRBD1 for D (5 bases). CDR3 length: 15 amino acids. V was trimmed by 8 bases and J by 4 bases, leaving 18 bases between them. The germline gives CDR1 SEHNR, CDR2 FQNEAQ (reference sequence). The CDR3 is CASVAGRVRYNEQFF. The sequenced CDR3 bases are TGTGCCAGCGTGGCCGGCAGGGTGAGATACAATGAG.

Comments on this clone: The read gets to within 3 residues of the CDR3 end, and the germline J gene fills in the rest. The gene calls are TRBV13 and TRBJ1-5, with 8 bases fitting TRBD1. This CDR3 is built from 16 residues. The V segment lost 4 bases and the J segment 4 bases; nucleotides outside the gene matches: 9. Germline V lookup: CDR1 PRHDT, CDR2 FYEKMQ (reference sequence). CDR3 DNA, as far as it was read: TGTGCCAGCAGCTCAGGTCCGACAGGGGAAAATCAGCCC. Amino acids: CASSSGPTGENQP. The complete CDR3 sequence is CASSSGPTGENQPQHF.

Worth noting for this clone: The read terminates 3 residues before the CDR3 end, so the remaining end is supplied by the germline J gene. This chain joins TRBV29-1 and TRBJ2-5, with 8 bases lining up with TRBD1. Trimming cost V 4 bases and J 7 bases; bases outside gene matches: 8. The CDR3 contains 13 residues. CDR1 SQVTM and CDR2 ANQGSEA come from the germline V gene. CDR3 loop: CSVGGQDLATQYF. The part of the CDR3 DNA that was read is TGCAGCGTTGGGGGACAGGATCTTGCGACC.

With respect to this clone: Read data end 3 residues before the CDR3 end; the end is taken from the germline J gene. V is TRBV11-2 and J is TRBJ2-7; 7 nucleotides agree with TRBD2. Germline assignment: CDR1 SGHAT and CDR2 FQNNGV. There are 14 residues in the CDR3. V lost 5 bases, J lost 0 bases, and 4 bases stayed unmatched. Partial CDR3 DNA: TGTGCCAGCAGCCCGTCTAGCGGCTCCTACGAG. It translates to CASSPSSGSYE. The whole CDR3 protein is CASSPSSGSYEQYF.

A note on this clone: The read halts 3 residues ahead of the CDR3 end, with the missing end drawn from the germline J gene. The chain couples TRBV5-1 to TRBJ1-2, with D uncertain. Germline V gene data show CDR1 as SGHRS and CDR2 as YFSETQ. The CDR3 spans 13 residues. The DNA read from the CDR3 is TGCGCCAGCAGCCCTAGCGGCACAGATACG. It specifies CASSPSGTDT. The full CDR3 protein is CASSPSGTDTYTF.

As for this clone: Read sequence stops 3 residues before the CDR3 end, and the germline J gene provides the missing end. V is TRBV11-2 and J is TRBJ2-2, with 7 bases lining up with TRBD2. The CDR3 runs to 14 residues. Germline V gives CDR1 SGHAT, CDR2 FQNNGV. Trimming at V came to 1 base and at J to 7 bases, leaving 3 bases not matched to a gene. The CDR3 DNA, read in part, is TGTGCCAGCAGCTTAGGGGGGGGGATCGGGGAG. Translated, it gives CASSLGGGIGE. The full CDR3 is CASSLGGGIGELFF.

Notes on this clone: The sequence runs out 3 residues before the end of the CDR3; the remainder is reconstructed from the germline J gene. Other DNA sequences in the same sample also yield this CDR3. The rearrangement uses TRBV27 and TRBJ2-3, with TRBD2 identical over 10 bases. Trimming cost V 4 bases and J 2 bases; bases outside gene matches: 3. This CDR3 has 15 residues. The germline V gene encodes CDR1 MNHEY and CDR2 SMNVEV (reference sequence). This chain's CDR3 is CASSSLAGDTDTQYF. The CDR3 DNA, read in part, is TGTGCCAGCAGTTCCCTAGCGGGGGACACAGATACG.

To note about this clone: The read ends 3 residues before the CDR3 terminus; that terminus is restored from the germline J gene. The genes are TRBV28 and TRBJ2-1; D may be TRBD1 (6 bases). Trimming shortened V by 3 bases and J by 3 bases, and 15 bases separated the two germline ends. CDR1 and CDR2 (germline): MDHEN, SYDVKM. The CDR3 spans 16 residues. Partial CDR3 DNA: TGTGCCAGCAGTTTGGCTACAGGGTTTGACTACAATGAG. Its protein is CASSLATGFDYNE. The complete CDR3 reads CASSLATGFDYNEQFF.

A remark on this clone: The CDR3 is cut off 3 residues early in the read; its end comes from the germline J gene. This chain uses TRBV5-1 with TRBJ2-4, with 11 bases aligning to TRBD1. V trimming: 1 base; J trimming: 6 bases; junction bases outside the gene matches: 3. This CDR3 region has 15 residues. The germline V gene encodes CDR1 SGHRS and CDR2 YFSETQ. CDR3 protein: CASSLRDRGSNIQYF. CDR3 bases read: TGCGCCAGCAGCTTGCGGGACAGGGGGTCAAACATT.

On this clone: The read is 3 residues too short to cover the CDR3 end, so that end is filled in from the germline J gene. The rearrangement links TRBV19 to TRBJ2-1; D uncertain. There are 13 residues in the CDR3. Germline values: CDR1 LNHDA, CDR2 SQIVND (reference sequence). Trimming removed 11 bases at V and 2 bases at J, with 13 bases between. CDR3 bases read: TGTGCCTCATCGAACAGAACCTACAATGAG. Translated, it gives CASSNRTYNE. The complete CDR3 protein is CASSNRTYNEQFF.